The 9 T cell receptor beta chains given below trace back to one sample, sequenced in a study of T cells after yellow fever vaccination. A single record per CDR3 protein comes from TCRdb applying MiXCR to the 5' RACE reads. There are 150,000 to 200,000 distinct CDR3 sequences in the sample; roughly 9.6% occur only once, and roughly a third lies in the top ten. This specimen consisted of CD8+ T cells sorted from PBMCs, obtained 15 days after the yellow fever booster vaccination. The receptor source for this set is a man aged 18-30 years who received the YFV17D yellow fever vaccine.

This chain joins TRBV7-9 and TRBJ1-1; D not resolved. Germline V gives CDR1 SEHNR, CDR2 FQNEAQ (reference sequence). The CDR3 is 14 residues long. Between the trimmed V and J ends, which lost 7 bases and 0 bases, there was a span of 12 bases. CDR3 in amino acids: CASTAGRLNTEAFF. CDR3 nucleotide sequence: TGTGCCAGCACCGCAGGACGGCTGAACACTGAAGCTTTCTTT.

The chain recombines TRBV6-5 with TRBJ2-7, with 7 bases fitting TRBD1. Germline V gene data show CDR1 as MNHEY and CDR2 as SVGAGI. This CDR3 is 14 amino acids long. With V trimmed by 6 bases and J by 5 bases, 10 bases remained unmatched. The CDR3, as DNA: TGTGCCAGCAGCGATTCGACAGGGTCCGACGAGCAGTACTTC. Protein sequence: CASSDSTGSDEQYF.

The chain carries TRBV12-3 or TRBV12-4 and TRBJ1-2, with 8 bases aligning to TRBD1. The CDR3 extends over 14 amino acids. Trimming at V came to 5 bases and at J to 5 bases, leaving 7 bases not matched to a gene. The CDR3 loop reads CASSPDDRGYGYTF. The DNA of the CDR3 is TGTGCCAGCAGTCCTGACGACAGGGGATATGGCTACACCTTC.

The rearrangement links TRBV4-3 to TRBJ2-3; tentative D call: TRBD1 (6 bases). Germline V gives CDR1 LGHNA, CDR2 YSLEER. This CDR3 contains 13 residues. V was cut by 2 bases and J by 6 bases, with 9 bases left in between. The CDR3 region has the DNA TGCGCCAGCAGCCAACTTCAGGGGGATACGCAGTATTTT. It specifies CASSQLQGDTQYF.

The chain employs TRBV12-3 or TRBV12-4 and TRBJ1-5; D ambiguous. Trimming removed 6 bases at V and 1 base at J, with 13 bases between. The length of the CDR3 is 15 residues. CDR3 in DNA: TGTGCCAGCAGCTACAGAGGGCCCAGCAATCAGCCCCAGCATTTT. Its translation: CASSYRGPSNQPQHF.

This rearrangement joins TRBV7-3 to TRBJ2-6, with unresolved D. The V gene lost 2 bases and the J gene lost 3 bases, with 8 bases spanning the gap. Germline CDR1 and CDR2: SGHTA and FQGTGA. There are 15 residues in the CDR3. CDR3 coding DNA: TGTGCCAGCAGCTTACATTGGGGTGGGGCCAACGTCCTGACTTTC. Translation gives CASSLHWGGANVLTF.

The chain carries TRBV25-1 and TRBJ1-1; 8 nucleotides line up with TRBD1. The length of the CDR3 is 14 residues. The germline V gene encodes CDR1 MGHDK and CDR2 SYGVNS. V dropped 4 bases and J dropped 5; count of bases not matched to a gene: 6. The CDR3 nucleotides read TGTGCCAGCAGTGTGACGGACAGGGCGACTGAAGCTTTCTTT. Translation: CASSVTDRATEAFF.

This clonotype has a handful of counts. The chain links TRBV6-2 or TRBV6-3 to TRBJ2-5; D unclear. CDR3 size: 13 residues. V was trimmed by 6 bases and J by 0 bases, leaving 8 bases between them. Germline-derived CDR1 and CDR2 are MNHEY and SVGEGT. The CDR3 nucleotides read TGTGCCAGCAGCCAGGCGAACCAAGAGACCCAGTACTTC. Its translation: CASSQANQETQYF.

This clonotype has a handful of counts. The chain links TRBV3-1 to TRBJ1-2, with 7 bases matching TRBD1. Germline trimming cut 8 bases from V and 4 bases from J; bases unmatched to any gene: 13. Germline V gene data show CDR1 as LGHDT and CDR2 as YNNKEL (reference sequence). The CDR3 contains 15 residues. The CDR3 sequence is CASSPTGELPYGYTF. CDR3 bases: TGTGCCAGCTCACCCACAGGGGAATTACCCTATGGCTACACCTTC.